Sequencing of this TCR beta chain was carried out in a study of response to subunit inactivated influenza vaccine. Study findings and constraints: There was a suggestion from the authors that each seasonal influenza vaccination recruits few new T cells.

Via MiXCR, TCRdb re-called the RT-PCR reads, giving one row per CDR3 protein. The sample holds about 190,000 distinct CDR3 sequences, approximately 15% seen once. This clonotype was seen only a few times. The antigen remains unidentified. In germline, CDR1 is SGHVS, CDR2 FNYEAQ. The CDR3 runs 17 residues. Trimming took 5 bases from V and 5 from J, leaving 24 bases between them. The chain couples TRBV7-6 to TRBJ2-5; perhaps TRBD2 as D (6 bases). Material: CD8+ T cells sorted from PBMCs, obtained 4 to 6 days after vaccination. The receptor's source is a man in his forties or fifties who received an inactivated influenza vaccine. In DNA form, the CDR3 reads TGTGCCAGCAGCACTGGACTAACGCTCGATGTATGGGAGACCCAGTACTTC. The encoded protein is CASSTGLTLDVWETQYF.